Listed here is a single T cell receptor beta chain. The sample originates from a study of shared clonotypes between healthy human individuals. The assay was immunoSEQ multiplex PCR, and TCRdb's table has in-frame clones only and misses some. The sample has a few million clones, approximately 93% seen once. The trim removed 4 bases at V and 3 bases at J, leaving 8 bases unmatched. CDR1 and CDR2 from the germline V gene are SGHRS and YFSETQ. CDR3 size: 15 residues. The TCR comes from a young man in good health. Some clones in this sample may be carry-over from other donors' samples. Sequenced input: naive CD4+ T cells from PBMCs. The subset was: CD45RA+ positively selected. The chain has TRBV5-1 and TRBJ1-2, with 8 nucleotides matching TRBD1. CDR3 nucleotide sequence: TGCGCCAGCAGCCCCGGGACAGGCCTATACTATGGCTACACCTTC. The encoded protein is CASSPGTGLYYGYTF.